This T cell receptor beta chain was profiled in a study of blood T cell repertoires in COVID-19. Study background: Material from acute and convalescent COVID-19 was sourced from the United States, Italy and Spain.

Clones were sequenced by immunoSEQ multiplex PCR, and TCRdb holds only the in-frame ones, with some missing. The sample holds about 83,000 clones, more than 75% seen once. Only a few counts were recorded for this clone. The clonotype was recovered from a middle-aged man with active COVID-19. The sample was peripheral blood.

In DNA form, the CDR3 reads TGTGCCAGCGCCAGCTCCTACGAGCAGTACTTC. Translated: CASASSYEQYF. The gene calls are TRBV27 and TRBJ2-7, with D hard to call. CDR3 length equals 11 residues. Trimming stripped 8 bases from V and 0 bases from J, with 5 bases between. Germline CDR1 is MNHEY and CDR2 is SMNVEV (reference sequence).